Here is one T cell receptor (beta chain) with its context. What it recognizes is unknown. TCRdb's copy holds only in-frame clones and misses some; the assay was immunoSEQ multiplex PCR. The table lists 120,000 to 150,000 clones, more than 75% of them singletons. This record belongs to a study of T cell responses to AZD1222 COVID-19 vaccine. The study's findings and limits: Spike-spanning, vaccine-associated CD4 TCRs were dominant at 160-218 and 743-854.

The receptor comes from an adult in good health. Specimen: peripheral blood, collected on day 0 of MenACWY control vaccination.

The CDR3 bases are TGTGCCAGCAGCCAGGGACAGAGTGAAAGCTACACCTTC. It is translated as CASSQGQSESYTF. The chain links TRBV7-2 to TRBJ1-2, with 7 positions matching TRBD1. V gave up 5 bases and J gave up 9 bases; unmatched junction bases: 9. The germline CDR1 and CDR2 sequences are SGHTA and FQGNSA. The CDR3 contains 13 residues.